The 3 T cell receptor beta chains below were found in one sample sequenced in a study of cytomegalovirus exposure and HLA in healthy donors. PCR primers comprised 60 Vbeta and 13 Jbeta primers. Sequencing was performed with immunoSEQ multiplex PCR; in TCRdb, only in-frame clones are kept and a portion is missing. The sample lists 140,000 or so clones; around 86% were seen once. Material: PBMCs. The origin of the receptors is a female donor in good health and CMV-seronegative.

CDR3 protein: CASSLEASGGDTQYF. The CDR3 nucleotides are TGCGCCAGCAGCTTGGAGGCTAGCGGAGGGGATACGCAGTATTTT. The chain carries TRBV5-1 and TRBJ2-3; TRBD2 agrees at 7 bases. The CDR3 length is 15 residues. The V segment lost 0 bases and the J segment 6 bases; nucleotides outside the gene matches: 7. Germline loops: CDR1 SGHRS, CDR2 YFSETQ.

The V gene is TRBV6-1, the J gene TRBJ2-2; maybe TRBD2 (6 bases). This CDR3 has 16 amino acids. CDR1 is MNHNS and CDR2 is SASEGT in the germline V gene. V lost 3 bases and J lost 6, with 17 bases in between. In DNA form, the CDR3 reads TGTGCCAGCAGTGACTTGACTAGAATGAGGGCCGGGGAGCTGTTTTTT. Translated, it gives CASSDLTRMRAGELFF.

The chain couples TRBV5-1 to TRBJ2-4; TRBD1 is a possible D gene (6 bases). CDR3 size: 14 residues. V gave up 4 bases and J gave up 5 bases, with 13 bases separating them. Germline-derived CDR1 and CDR2 are SGHRS and YFSETQ. CDR3 sequence: CASSAAGVENIQYF. The CDR3, as DNA: TGCGCCAGCAGCGCCGCAGGGGTCGAAAACATTCAGTACTTC.